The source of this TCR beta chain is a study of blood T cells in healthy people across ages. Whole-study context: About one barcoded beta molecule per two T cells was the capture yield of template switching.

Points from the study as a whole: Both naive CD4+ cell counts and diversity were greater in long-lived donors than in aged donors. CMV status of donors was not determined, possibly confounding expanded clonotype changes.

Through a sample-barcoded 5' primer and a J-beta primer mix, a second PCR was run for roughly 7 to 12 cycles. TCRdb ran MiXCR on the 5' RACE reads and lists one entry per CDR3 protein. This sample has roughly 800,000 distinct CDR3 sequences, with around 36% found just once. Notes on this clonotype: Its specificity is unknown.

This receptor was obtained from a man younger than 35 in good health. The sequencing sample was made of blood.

The CDR3 DNA sequence: TGCGCCAGCAGCGCGGACAGGACGGAGACTGAAGCTTTCTTT. This gives the protein CASSADRTETEAFF. V and J are TRBV5-1 and TRBJ1-1, with 7 bases lining up with TRBD1. The CDR3 spans 14 residues. Germline CDR1 reads SGHRS; CDR2 reads YFSETQ. The trim removed 4 bases at V and 5 bases at J, leaving 8 bases unmatched. Supplemented by reference TRBV5-1 and TRBJ1-1, the full variable domain reads KAGVTQTPRYLIKTRGQQVTLSCSPISGHRSVSWYQQTPGQGLQFLFEYFSETQRNKGNFPGRFSGRQFSNSRSEMNVSTLELGDSALYLCASSADRTETEAFFGQGTRLTVV.